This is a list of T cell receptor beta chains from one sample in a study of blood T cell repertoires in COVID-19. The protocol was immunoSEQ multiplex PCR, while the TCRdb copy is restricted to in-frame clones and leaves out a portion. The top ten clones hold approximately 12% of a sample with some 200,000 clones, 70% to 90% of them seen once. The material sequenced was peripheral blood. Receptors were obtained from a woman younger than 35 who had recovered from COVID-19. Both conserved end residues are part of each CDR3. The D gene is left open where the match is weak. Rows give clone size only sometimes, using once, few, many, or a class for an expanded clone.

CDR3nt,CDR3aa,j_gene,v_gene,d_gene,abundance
TGTGCCAGCAGTTACTCCTCCCAAGCGGATCGCTACACCTTC,CASSYSSQADRYTF,TRBJ1-2,TRBV6-5,.,.
TGTGCCAGTATATCGATCCTAGCGGGGCCTAACACCGGGGAGCTGTTTTTT,CASISILAGPNTGELFF,TRBJ2-2,TRBV19,TRBD2,.
TGTGCCAGCAGCTTAACCGGGACTACCTACGAGCAGTACTTC,CASSLTGTTYEQYF,TRBJ2-7,TRBV9,TRBD2,once
TGCAGCGTTCTTGCTCGACAGGGCAGCACTGAAGCTTTCTTT,CSVLARQGSTEAFF,TRBJ1-1,TRBV29-1,TRBD1,.
TGTGCCAGCTCACCATTGACAGACTCTGGAAACACCATATATTTT,CASSPLTDSGNTIYF,TRBJ1-3,TRBV18,.,.
TGTGCCAGCCTACCCGGGAGTAAAATGAACACTGAAGCTTTCTTT,CASLPGSKMNTEAFF,TRBJ1-1,TRBV11-2,.,.
TGTGCCAGCTCACCACTGGAGGGTCGGGGTCAGCCCCAGCATTTT,CASSPLEGRGQPQHF,TRBJ1-5,TRBV18,.,.
TGCAGTGCCAGTCGGGACAGGCAAATTGAGGGATCCTACAATGAGCAGTTCTTC,CSASRDRQIEGSYNEQFF,TRBJ2-1,TRBV20-1,TRBD1,.
TGTGCCAGCAGCTTAGAGGGGGATAGGTGGACGGGGAACACTGAAGCTTTCTTT,CASSLEGDRWTGNTEAFF,TRBJ1-1,TRBV7-9,.,.
TGTGCCAGCAGTTCCCTTGGACTAGCGGGAACTAATGAGCAGTACTTC,CASSSLGLAGTNEQYF,TRBJ2-7,TRBV27,TRBD2,.
TGTGCCATCAGTGATATTAGCCTTTACAGGGGGAGACAATACAATGAGCAGTTCTTC,CAISDISLYRGRQYNEQFF,TRBJ2-1,TRBV10-3,TRBD1,.
TGTGCCAGCAGTTTAAGACTTAATGAAAAACTGTTTTTT,CASSLRLNEKLFF,TRBJ1-4,TRBV27,.,.
TGTGCCAGCAGCCCCGGGACTAGCGGGACCTTGGGGGGAGATACGCAGTATTTT,CASSPGTSGTLGGDTQYF,TRBJ2-3,TRBV5-8,TRBD2,few
TGTGCCTGGAGCCCTACTAGCGGGGGCACAGATACGCAGTATTTT,CAWSPTSGGTDTQYF,TRBJ2-3,TRBV30,TRBD2,.
TGTGCCAGCAGCCGGAGGGGTATGGGGAATGAGCAGTTCTTC,CASSRRGMGNEQFF,TRBJ2-1,TRBV11-2,.,.
TGTGCCACCGCTAGCGGGAGTTCCTACAATGAGCAGTTCTTC,CATASGSSYNEQFF,TRBJ2-1,TRBV24-1,TRBD2,.
TGTGCCAGCAGTTCCGTGGGACAGGGGACGAAGAATGAGCAGTTCTTC,CASSSVGQGTKNEQFF,TRBJ2-1,TRBV6-2/TRBV6-3,TRBD1,few
TGTGCCAGCTCACGCGCATCCGAAGCTTTCTTT,CASSRASEAFF,TRBJ1-1,TRBV18,.,.
TGTGCCTGGGGACGACAGGGACGGACTGAAGCTTTCTTT,CAWGRQGRTEAFF,TRBJ1-1,TRBV30,TRBD1,.
TGTGCCAGCAGGTTTACAGGGGGCGCTGGGGCCAACGTCCTGACTTTC,CASRFTGGAGANVLTF,TRBJ2-6,TRBV7-3,TRBD1,.
TGTGCCAGCAGTGAAGCTGGGCCTGCTGAAGGAGAGCAGTTCTTC,CASSEAGPAEGEQFF,TRBJ2-1,TRBV2,.,.
TGCGCCAGAGCCGGGGGAGGGGCCTACGAGCAGTACTTC,CARAGGGAYEQYF,TRBJ2-7,TRBV10-1,TRBD2,.
TGTGCCAGCAGTTGGTTGCCCGGGGCCGGGGAGCTGTTTTTT,CASSWLPGAGELFF,TRBJ2-2,TRBV6-5,.,.
TGTGCCAGTTCGTGGGGGCTCCTCTACGAGCAGTACTTC,CASSWGLLYEQYF,TRBJ2-7,TRBV27,.,.
TGTGCCAGCAGCTCGACAGTGGAGGGAGCGCGGCGGGAGACCCAGTACTTC,CASSSTVEGARRETQYF,TRBJ2-5,TRBV7-9,.,.